A single sample is the source of the 26 T cell receptor beta chains below, sequenced in a study of T cells in Graves' hyperthyroidism and ophthalmopathy. RNA transcripts yielded amplified TCR beta CDR3 regions. HTBI primers were used for first-round RT-PCR of the TCR CDR3. MiXCR was run by TCRdb on the multiplex PCR reads, yielding one entry per CDR3 protein. The data show about 760,000 distinct CDR3 sequences, with approximately 40% seen just once and less than 40% held by the top ten. The sequencing sample was made of blood. The receptors here all came from a woman in her thirties or forties with Graves' hyperthyroidism.

J is TRBJ1-1 and V is TRBV5-1, with 8 bases fitting TRBD1. The CDR3 covers 13 residues. Germline V gene sequence: CDR1 SGHRS, CDR2 YFSETQ. Losses at the gene ends were 2 bases for V and 4 bases for J; bases not matched to a gene: 1. CDR3 nucleotide sequence: TGCGCCAGCAGCTTCAGGGGGCCCACTGAAGCTTTCTTT. Its translation: CASSFRGPTEAFF.

This clonotype was detected a few times. The V call is TRBV6-1, the J call TRBJ2-7, with D maybe TRBD2 (6 bases). The CDR3 contains 15 residues. V was cut by 4 bases and J by 9 bases, with 22 bases left in between. CDR1 MNHNS and CDR2 SASEGT come from the germline V gene. CDR3 sequence: CASSGEDVSLVGQYF. The DNA for the CDR3 is TGTGCCAGCAGTGGGGAGGACGTTTCCCTCGTGGGGCAGTACTTC.

V and J are TRBV7-2 and TRBJ2-7; 8 bases agree with TRBD1. This CDR3 region has 15 residues. With V trimmed by 3 bases and J by 3 bases, 7 bases remained unmatched. The germline V gene has CDR1 SGHTA and CDR2 FQGNSA. The CDR3 DNA is TGTGCCAGCAGCTTTGGCCGGGACAGGAACTACGAGCAGTACTTC. Its translation: CASSFGRDRNYEQYF.

In nucleotides, the CDR3 is TGCGCCAGCAGCCGGCCGGGGGATGGCTACACCTTC. Encoded protein: CASSRPGDGYTF. The chain links TRBV5-1 to TRBJ1-2; TRBD1 is a possible D gene (5 bases). The CDR3 spans 12 residues. Germline values: CDR1 SGHRS, CDR2 YFSETQ. Between the trimmed V and J ends, which lost 4 bases and 6 bases, there was a span of 10 bases.

A note on this clonotype: This sequence may be a read error, since a much larger clone differs from it by one base. A read error is likely, as this CDR3 ends without the conserved phenylalanine or tryptophan. This chain links TRBV12-3 or TRBV12-4 with TRBJ2-7; no clear D gene. The CDR3 is 13 residues long. Trimming took 10 bases from V and 0 from J, leaving 13 bases between them. The CDR3 DNA follows: TGTGCCATCACCGTGGGTAGCTCCTACGAGCAGTACCTC. Translation: CAITVGSSYEQYL.

The rearrangement uses TRBV4-3 and TRBJ2-7, with TRBD1 matching 7 bases. Trimming took 0 bases from V and 6 from J; bases not matched to a gene: 5. The CDR3 contains 14 residues. Germline CDR1 and CDR2: LGHNA and YSLEER. As DNA, the CDR3 is TGCGCCAGCAGCCAAGATCCTTACAGGGGCGAGCAGTACTTC. Protein product: CASSQDPYRGEQYF.

This clonotype was observed a single time. This may be a read error, as it is one base from a much larger clone. The chain links TRBV7-9 to TRBJ2-7; D is uncertain. Germline CDR1 SEHNR, CDR2 FQNEAQ (reference sequence). This CDR3 has 14 amino acids. The CDR3 DNA reads as TGTGCCAGCAGCCACGGTCCAGCGAGCTACGACCAGTACTTC. Translated, it gives CASSHGPASYDQYF.

This clonotype was counted a few times. This chain links TRBV7-9 with TRBJ1-4; D ambiguous. The CDR3 loop spans 16 amino acids. CDR1 and CDR2 from the germline V gene are SEHNR and FQNEAQ (reference sequence). The V end lost 3 bases, the J end lost 6 bases, and 17 bases lay between the germline ends. The CDR3 loop is CASSLGSLGIDEKLFF. The CDR3 DNA sequence: TGTGCCAGCAGCTTGGGCAGTCTTGGAATAGATGAAAAACTGTTTTTT. Using reference TRBV7-9 and TRBJ1-4 for the parts outside the CDR3, the full variable domain is DTGVSQNPRHKITKRGQNVTFRCDPISEHNRLYWYRQTLGQGPEFLTYFQNEAQLEKSRLLSDRFSAERPKGSFSTLEIQRTEQGDSAMYLCASSLGSLGIDEKLFFGSGTQLSVL.

The genes are TRBV3-1 and TRBJ2-5, with 8 positions matching TRBD2. J gave up 9 bases and V 4 bases, and 13 bases lay outside the gene matches. The germline gives CDR1 LGHDT, CDR2 YNNKEL (reference sequence). This CDR3 region has 15 residues. The CDR3 is CASSPWDGLAGAQYF. The DNA of the CDR3 is TGTGCCAGCAGCCCTTGGGACGGACTAGCTGGGGCCCAGTACTTC.

In its sample, this clonotype was seen many times. This chain uses TRBV7-3 with TRBJ1-6; 7 bases fit TRBD1. The CDR3 consists of 15 residues. Losses at the gene ends were 4 bases for V and 11 bases for J; bases not matched to a gene: 11. In germline, CDR1 is SGHTA, CDR2 FQGTGA. CDR3 loop: CASSSGGGGNAPLHF. Written as DNA, the CDR3 is TGTGCCAGCAGCTCGGGCGGAGGGGGCAATGCACCCCTCCACTTT.

The table lists this clonotype with many counts. The gene calls are TRBV12-3 or TRBV12-4 and TRBJ1-2, with D possibly TRBD1 on 5 matching bases. V lost 3 bases and J 8 bases, leaving 13 bases between the germline ends. The CDR3 consists of 13 residues. The CDR3 DNA sequence: TGTGCCAGCAGTTTGGACGGACAACGGGGCTACACCTTC. Encoded protein: CASSLDGQRGYTF.

As regards this clonotype: A junction end diverges from the germline sequence, so it may reflect a read error. This chain joins TRBV7-9 and TRBJ2-7; D gene ambiguous. CDR1 SEHNR and CDR2 FQNEAQ come from the germline V gene (reference sequence). This CDR3 is built from 11 residues. CDR3 in amino acids: CASSRLFEQYF. DNA for the CDR3: TGTGCCAGCAGCCGGCTTTTCGAGCAATACTTC.

Many counts were recorded for this clonotype. The chain is built from TRBV6-6 and TRBJ1-2; no clear D gene. The germline gives CDR1 MNHNY, CDR2 SVGAGI (reference sequence). CDR3 size: 13 residues. Trimming removed 5 bases from V and 2 bases from J, with 9 bases in between. CDR3 sequence (DNA): TGTGCCAGCAGTGAGATAGACAACTATGGCTACACCTTC. Translation gives CASSEIDNYGYTF.

The chain employs TRBV10-3 and TRBJ1-3; D gene ambiguous. The CDR3 contains 13 residues. V dropped 5 bases and J dropped 7 bases, with 12 bases sitting between them. The germline CDR1 and CDR2 sequences are ENHRY and SYGVKD. The CDR3 sequence: CAISKTSGNTIYF. In DNA form, the CDR3 reads TGTGCCATCAGTAAAACTAGCGGGAACACCATATATTTT.

In its sample, this clonotype was seen many times. The chain combines TRBV7-9 with TRBJ1-2; unclear D gene. CDR3 length equals 16 residues. Germline values: CDR1 SEHNR, CDR2 FQNEAQ (reference sequence). V lost 7 bases and J 0 bases, leaving 18 bases between the germline ends. Written as DNA, the CDR3 is TGTGCCAGCACCTCAAAGGTGGTGCGGGCTAACTATGGCTACACCTTC. This gives the protein CASTSKVVRANYGYTF. Using reference TRBV7-9 and TRBJ1-2 for the parts outside the CDR3, the full variable domain is DTGVSQNPRHKITKRGQNVTFRCDPISEHNRLYWYRQTLGQGPEFLTYFQNEAQLEKSRLLSDRFSAERPKGSFSTLEIQRTEQGDSAMYLCASTSKVVRANYGYTFGSGTRLTVV.

This clonotype occurred many times. At one boundary the junction diverges from the germline segment, which might be a read error. The chain recombines TRBV7-7 with TRBJ2-5; D could derive from TRBD1 or TRBD2 (5 bases each). CDR1 and CDR2 from the germline V gene are SSHAT and FNYEAQ (reference sequence). CDR3 length: 14 amino acids. The DNA of the CDR3 is TGTGCTAGCAGCTCGGGACCTACTGGAGAGACCCAGTACTTC. It is translated as CASSSGPTGETQYF.

This clonotype was found many times. The chain is built from TRBV7-2 and TRBJ1-2, with 8 bases identical to TRBD1. The V and J ends lost 3 bases and 7 bases, in that order; junction bases with no gene match: 13. The CDR3 contains 16 residues. CDR1 and CDR2 (germline): SGHTA, FQGNSA. The CDR3 DNA sequence: TGTGCCAGCAGCTTCCTCTCGCGATTGGACAGGGCTGGCTACACCTTC. It codes for CASSFLSRLDRAGYTF.

This clonotype was seen a few times. The chain has TRBV4-3 and TRBJ2-7, with D hard to call. From germline, CDR1 is LGHNA and CDR2 YSLEER. The CDR3 runs to 15 residues. Deletions cut 1 base from V and 7 bases from J, with 17 bases between. The CDR3 sequence is CASSQGAPQPVEQYF. CDR3 DNA sequence: TGCGCCAGCAGCCAAGGGGCCCCGCAACCAGTTGAGCAGTACTTC.

As regards this clonotype: This may be a read error, as it is one base from a much larger clone. The CDR3 DNA reads TGTGCCAGCAGCCCAGTGGACAGGGTCTATGGCTACACCTTC. Encoded protein: CASSPVDRVYGYTF. The chain couples TRBV2 to TRBJ1-2, with 8 bases fitting TRBD1. The germline V gene encodes CDR1 SNHLY and CDR2 FYNNEI. The CDR3 loop spans 14 amino acids. After removal of 6 bases from V and 4 bases from J, the junction contained 7 bases not matched to a gene.

This clonotype was detected ten times or more. This chain joins TRBV7-2 and TRBJ1-2, with TRBD1 matching 7 bases. V was pared by 6 bases and J by 7 bases, with 8 bases of the junction left unmatched. Per germline, CDR1 SGHTA and CDR2 FQGNSA. The CDR3 has 13 residues. This chain's CDR3 is CASRSGTEGGYTF. CDR3 sequence (DNA): TGTGCCAGCAGATCCGGGACAGAGGGTGGCTACACCTTC.

The DNA of the CDR3 is TGTGCCATCAGTGGGGACGGAAGCTCCTACGAGCAGTACTTC. Its translation is CAISGDGSSYEQYF. The chain uses TRBV10-3 and TRBJ2-7; D may correspond to TRBD1 or TRBD2 (5 bases each). V lost 4 bases and J lost 0, with 10 bases in between. The CDR3 runs 14 residues. CDR1 is ENHRY, CDR2 SYGVKD, per germline.

This clonotype has ten or more counts. The chain couples TRBV5-1 to TRBJ1-2, with TRBD1 matching 7 bases. The trim removed 0 bases at V and 14 bases at J, leaving 7 bases unmatched. The CDR3 runs to 12 residues. Germline V gene sequence: CDR1 SGHRS, CDR2 YFSETQ. The CDR3 DNA sequence: TGCGCCAGCAGCTTGGGCGGGACAGCCTGTACCTTC. It specifies CASSLGGTACTF.

The rearrangement links TRBV12-3 or TRBV12-4 to TRBJ1-5, with D possibly being TRBD1 (5 bases). CDR3 length: 16 residues. V dropped 5 bases and J dropped 0 bases, with 14 bases sitting between them. In DNA form, the CDR3 reads TGTGCCAGCAGTCAACACGGGACGGATAGCAATCAGCCCCAGCATTTT. Protein product: CASSQHGTDSNQPQHF.

This chain links TRBV5-1 with TRBJ1-6; no clear D gene. Germline CDR1 reads SGHRS; CDR2 reads YFSETQ. CDR3 length: 16 residues. The CDR3 sequence is CTGSRKPPDSDSPLHF. DNA for the CDR3: TGCACCGGCAGCCGCAAACCCCCCGATAGCGATTCACCCCTCCACTTT.

This clonotype was counted at least ten times. The chain has TRBV7-2 and TRBJ2-5, with D perhaps matching TRBD1 or TRBD2 (5 bases each). This CDR3 has 14 amino acids. Germline CDR1 and CDR2: SGHTA and FQGNSA. Trimming shortened V by 6 bases and J by 5 bases, and 16 bases separated the two germline ends. CDR3 protein: CASRDGLGVETQYF. In DNA form, the CDR3 reads TGTGCCAGCAGGGATGGACTGGGGGTCGAGACCCAGTACTTC.

This clonotype came up many times. The chain joins TRBV29-1 to TRBJ1-2; 8 bases agree with TRBD1. The trim removed 4 bases at V and 1 base at J, leaving 5 bases unmatched. Germline V gene data show CDR1 as SQVTM and CDR2 as ANQGSEA. The CDR3 sequence is 14 residues long. The CDR3 DNA is TGCAGCGTTGGGGGACAGGCTCATAACTATGGCTACACCTTC. Encoded protein: CSVGGQAHNYGYTF.